The rows below give T cell receptor beta chains drawn from one sample of a study of T cell repertoires in cytomegalovirus infection. One entry per CDR3 protein results from TCRdb running MiXCR on the reads. Of about 250,000 distinct CDR3 sequences detected, around 6.2% appear once; the ten largest clones hold roughly 6%. Specimen: PBMCs. These receptors came from a human donor in good health (CMV status not recorded). Some clones in this sample may be carry-over from other donors' samples. CDR3s include the opening cysteine and the closing phenylalanine or tryptophan. Fields, in order: CDR3 protein, CDR3 DNA, V gene, clone size, J gene, CDR3 length, D gene. The D gene is left open where the match is weak. Rows may omit the clone size; those that give it use once, few, many or a size class.

CASSQERLDAGELFF | TGCGCCAGCAGCCAAGAAAGGCTGGACGCCGGGGAGCTGTTTTTT | TRBV4-3 | many | TRBJ2-2 | 15 | -
CASSLVHFNTEAFF | TGTGCCAGCAGCTTAGTACACTTTAACACTGAAGCTTTCTTT | TRBV7-2 | many | TRBJ1-1 | 14 | -
CASSITRSTDTQYF | TGTGCCAGCAGCATAACACGGAGCACAGATACGCAGTATTTT | TRBV7-2 | many | TRBJ2-3 | 14 | -
CASSPRTGEDTGELFF | TGTGCCAGCAGCCCCCGGACAGGCGAGGACACCGGGGAGCTGTTTTTT | TRBV7-9 | - | TRBJ2-2 | 16 | TRBD1
CSARAGTGTYNEQFF | TGCAGTGCTAGAGCCGGGACAGGGACCTACAATGAGCAGTTCTTC | TRBV20-1 | few | TRBJ2-1 | 15 | TRBD1
CASSPGGGGEKLFF | TGTGCCAGCAGCCCCGGGGGAGGAGGTGAAAAACTGTTTTTT | TRBV6-1 | many | TRBJ1-4 | 14 | -
CASSALNGQFF | TGTGCCAGCAGTGCCCTTAACGGGCAGTTCTTC | TRBV2 | - | TRBJ2-1 | 11 | -
CASSQGFLQGEKLFF | TGTGCCAGCAGCCAGGGTTTTCTCCAAGGTGAAAAACTGTTTTTT | TRBV14 | - | TRBJ1-4 | 15 | -
CASSQDSRQPQHF | TGCGCCAGCAGCCAAGATTCCCGTCAGCCCCAGCATTTT | TRBV4-3 | many | TRBJ1-5 | 13 | -
CASSYSWTANTEAFF | TGTGCCAGCAGTTACTCTTGGACAGCGAACACTGAAGCTTTCTTT | TRBV6-5 | many | TRBJ1-1 | 15 | -
CASSPGGYSYNEQFF | TGCGCCAGCAGCCCTGGGGGATATTCCTACAATGAGCAGTTCTTC | TRBV5-1 | many | TRBJ2-1 | 15 | -
CSIGPGRGPTDTQYF | TGCAGCATCGGGCCCGGGCGGGGACCCACAGATACGCAGTATTTT | TRBV29-1 | many | TRBJ2-3 | 15 | -
CASSEYGGGGTDTQYF | TGTGCCAGCAGTGAATATGGCGGGGGGGGCACAGATACGCAGTATTTT | TRBV25-1 | many | TRBJ2-3 | 16 | TRBD2
CAWSGLAGGLNTGELFF | TGTGCCTGGAGTGGCCTAGCGGGGGGTCTGAACACCGGGGAGCTGTTTTTT | TRBV30 | many | TRBJ2-2 | 17 | TRBD2
CATTSTGQGYSYEQYF | TGTGCCACCACCTCCACGGGACAAGGCTATTCCTACGAGCAGTACTTC | TRBV19 | - | TRBJ2-7 | 16 | -
CATLGTGGIQYF | TGTGCCACCCTCGGGACAGGGGGTATTCAGTACTTC | TRBV28 | - | TRBJ2-4 | 12 | TRBD1
CASSLDSGVNEQFF | TGCGCCAGCAGCTTGGATAGCGGGGTCAATGAGCAGTTCTTC | TRBV5-1 | - | TRBJ2-1 | 14 | TRBD2
CASSFRLALNTQYF | TGTGCCAGCAGCTTCCGACTAGCGTTGAATACGCAGTATTTT | TRBV7-2 | many | TRBJ2-3 | 14 | TRBD2
CASSGQGASNQPQHF | TGTGCCAGCAGCGGACAGGGGGCGAGCAATCAGCCCCAGCATTTT | TRBV7-2 | many | TRBJ1-5 | 15 | TRBD1
CASSPWGRRGTDTQYF | TGTGCCAGCTCACCATGGGGTCGGCGAGGGACAGATACGCAGTATTTT | TRBV18 | - | TRBJ2-3 | 16 | -
CASSTPGYSEAFF | TGTGCCAGTAGCACCCCAGGTTACAGTGAAGCTTTCTTT | TRBV19 | few | TRBJ1-1 | 13 | -
CASSLSDRGYEQYF | TGTGCCAGCAGCTTAAGCGACAGGGGCTACGAGCAGTACTTC | TRBV7-8 | many | TRBJ2-7 | 14 | TRBD1
CASRIAGANTGELFF | TGTGCCAGCAGGATAGCGGGGGCCAACACCGGGGAGCTGTTTTTT | TRBV12-3/TRBV12-4 | many | TRBJ2-2 | 15 | TRBD2
CASSPTLAGGYTGELFF | TGTGCCAGCAGCCCGACCCTAGCGGGAGGTTACACCGGGGAGCTGTTTTTT | TRBV7-2 | - | TRBJ2-2 | 17 | TRBD2
CASSYSIGGNNEQFF | TGTGCCAGCAGTTACTCGATCGGGGGCAACAATGAGCAGTTCTTC | TRBV6-5 | many | TRBJ2-1 | 15 | -
CASSLGQYTEAFF | TGTGCCAGCAGCTTGGGCCAGTACACTGAAGCTTTCTTT | TRBV5-5 | many | TRBJ1-1 | 13 | -
CASSPPQGRYTQYF | TGTGCCAGCTCACCACCCCAGGGGCGATATACGCAGTATTTT | TRBV18 | many | TRBJ2-3 | 14 | -
CASSASSGTDTQYF | TGTGCCAGCAGCGCCTCTAGCGGTACAGATACGCAGTATTTT | TRBV7-9 | many | TRBJ2-3 | 14 | TRBD2
CASSLQGHMNTEAFF | TGTGCCAGCAGCTTACAGGGGCACATGAACACTGAAGCTTTCTTT | TRBV7-2 | many | TRBJ1-1 | 15 | -
CASSPRGGNNEQFF | TGTGCCAGCAGCCCAAGAGGGGGGAACAATGAGCAGTTCTTC | TRBV7-2 | many | TRBJ2-1 | 14 | -
CASSLITPYEQYF | TGTGCCAGCAGCTTAATCACCCCCTACGAGCAGTACTTC | TRBV7-9 | many | TRBJ2-7 | 13 | -